The 20 T cell receptor beta chains listed next were all sequenced from one sample in a study of glioma-infiltrating T cells. Amplification of TCR alpha and beta CDR3 regions from RNA used iRepertoire nested multiplex PCR. TCRdb re-analysed the multiplex PCR reads in MiXCR, keeping a single row per CDR3 protein. The sample shows some 110,000 distinct CDR3 sequences, approximately 25% of them seen only once. Sequenced input: glioma tissue, nonneoplastic brain tissue, or PBMCs (not recorded which). The receptors were sampled from a human donor with low-grade glioma or glioblastoma, undergoing nonglioma brain surgery, or in good health (not recorded which).

This clonotype was counted a single time. Compared with germline, one end of the junction differs, possibly owing to a read error. This chain connects TRBV20-1 to TRBJ1-2; a possible D gene is TRBD1 (5 bases). The length of the CDR3 is 14 residues. From germline, CDR1 is DFQATT and CDR2 SNEGSKA (reference sequence). CDR3 protein: CSARDPQVVNGYTF. The CDR3 DNA follows: TGCAGTGCCCGGGACCCCCAGGTAGTTAATGGATACACCTTC.

This clonotype came up many times. V and J are TRBV7-2 and TRBJ2-5, with D possibly TRBD2 on 6 matching bases. Germline CDR1 reads SGHTA; CDR2 reads FQGNSA. V lost 6 bases to trimming and J lost 4 bases, with 12 bases between them. The CDR3 sequence is 13 residues long. The CDR3 reads CASRREGRETQYF. CDR3 nucleotide sequence: TGTGCCAGCAGGCGGGAAGGGCGAGAGACCCAGTACTTC.

This clonotype has ten or more counts. The chain couples TRBV7-2 to TRBJ2-3; D gene uncertain. The CDR3 is made up of 15 amino acids. Per germline, CDR1 SGHTA and CDR2 FQGNSA. V was trimmed by 2 bases and J by 1 base, leaving 10 bases between them. The CDR3 DNA is TGTGCCAGCAGCTTACCGGTCGCGGGCACAGATACGCAGTATTTT. Translated: CASSLPVAGTDTQYF.

Note on this clonotype: Likely a read error: the CDR3 ends without its conserved phenylalanine or tryptophan. The chain carries TRBV7-2 and TRBJ2-5; no definite D call. The CDR3 extends over 14 amino acids. Trimming left V 1 base short and J 7 bases short, with 13 bases between. Germline V gene lookup returns CDR1 SGHTA and CDR2 FQGNSA. This chain's CDR3 is CASSLDVRRPTQYS. DNA of the CDR3: TGTGCCAGCAGCTTAGACGTCCGACGTCCGACCCAGTACTCC.

Ten or more counts support this clonotype. The chain couples TRBV28 to TRBJ1-1; D gene ambiguous. Trimming cost V 3 bases and J 3 bases, with 11 bases left between them. The CDR3 covers 14 residues. The germline CDR1 and CDR2 sequences are MDHEN and SYDVKM. CDR3 region: CASSLFDGDTEAFF. In DNA form, the CDR3 reads TGTGCCAGCAGTTTGTTCGACGGCGACACTGAAGCTTTCTTT.

This clonotype was seen repeatedly, ten times or more. The chain recombines TRBV6-1 with TRBJ2-5; TRBD2 matches at 15 bases. Germline CDR1 and CDR2: MNHNS and SASEGT. CDR3 size: 18 residues. Unmatched junction bases numbered 8, after V lost 5 bases and J lost 1 base. CDR3 protein: CASSSGLAGGLVQETQYF. The CDR3, as DNA: TGTGCCAGCAGTTCCGGACTAGCGGGAGGGTTGGTCCAAGAGACCCAGTACTTC.

For this clonotype: A much larger clone lies a single base off, so this may be a read error. The chain joins TRBV3-1 to TRBJ1-4; D is possibly TRBD1 (6 bases). CDR1 is LGHDT and CDR2 is YNNKEL in the germline V gene (reference sequence). This CDR3 has 15 residues. The CDR3 loop reads CASSHAGQLNEKLLF. The CDR3 DNA sequence: TGTGCCAGCAGCCACGCCGGACAGTTAAATGAAAAACTGCTTTTT.

Many counts were recorded for this clonotype. The genes are TRBV7-2 and TRBJ2-3; 9 bases line up with TRBD1. The CDR3 is 16 residues long. V was clipped by 1 base and J by 2 bases; unmatched bases: 4. Germline V gene sequence: CDR1 SGHTA, CDR2 FQGNSA. CDR3 amino acids: CASSLDGTGTTDTQYF. In DNA form, the CDR3 reads TGTGCCAGCAGCTTAGACGGGACAGGGACCACAGATACGCAGTATTTT.

Note on this clonotype: A much bigger clone sits one base away, suggesting this may be a read error. This chain uses TRBV7-2 with TRBJ2-1; 7 nucleotides line up with TRBD2. CDR3 length equals 15 residues. Germline-derived CDR1 and CDR2 are SGHTA and FQGNSA. CDR3 nucleotides: TGTGCCAGCAGCCCGAGCGGGATGGACTACAATGAGCAGTCCTTC. It encodes CASSPSGMDYNEQSF.

This clonotype was picked up many times. The rearrangement uses TRBV18 and TRBJ2-1; the D is unclear. The CDR3 spans 12 residues. V was shortened by 2 bases and J by 6 bases, with 5 bases between the two germline ends. Germline V CDR1 and CDR2: KGHSH, LQKENI. For the CDR3, the DNA is TGTGCCAGCTCACCAGATGGCAATGAGCAGTTCTTC. Its protein is CASSPDGNEQFF.

This clonotype appeared many times. This chain links TRBV27 with TRBJ2-3, with 13 bases aligning to TRBD2. After removal of 5 bases from V and 0 bases from J, the junction contained 5 bases not matched to a gene. CDR3 size: 17 residues. Per the germline V gene, CDR1 is MNHEY and CDR2 is SMNVEV (reference sequence). CDR3 nucleotides: TGTGCCAGCAGTCCACAGGGACTAGCGGGGAGCACAGATACGCAGTATTTT. It specifies CASSPQGLAGSTDTQYF.

This clonotype has a handful of counts. This rearrangement joins TRBV19 to TRBJ2-7; TRBD2 is a possible D gene (5 bases). The length of the CDR3 is 14 residues. Trimming cost V 0 bases and J 2 bases, with 8 bases left between them. Germline-derived CDR1 and CDR2 are LNHDA and SQIVND (reference sequence). The chain's CDR3 is CASSIDRGTYEQYF. The CDR3, as DNA: TGTGCCAGTAGTATAGATCGGGGTACCTACGAGCAGTACTTC.

This clonotype has ten or more counts. This chain uses TRBV2 with TRBJ2-1, with D unresolved. The ends were cut back, 7 bases at V and 0 bases at J, with 7 bases in the middle. Germline V lookup: CDR1 SNHLY, CDR2 FYNNEI. The CDR3 contains 13 residues. In DNA, the CDR3 is TGTGCCAGCAACCGCGGCTCCTACAATGAGCAGTTCTTC. As protein: CASNRGSYNEQFF.

This clonotype has a count of ten or more. V usage is TRBV7-8 and J usage is TRBJ2-1, with 8 bases identical to TRBD1. V was clipped by 0 bases and J by 2 bases; unmatched bases: 9. The CDR3 extends over 18 amino acids. Germline values: CDR1 SGHVS, CDR2 FQNEAQ. The CDR3 spells CASSLATSGTGPYNEQFF. CDR3 nucleotides: TGTGCCAGCAGCTTAGCTACCTCCGGGACAGGCCCCTACAATGAGCAGTTCTTC.

There are many counts of this clonotype. This rearrangement joins TRBV2 to TRBJ1-5; no reliable D call. CDR3 size: 16 residues. Germline loops: CDR1 SNHLY, CDR2 FYNNEI. Trimming pared 6 bases from V and 0 bases from J, leaving 15 bases between. The CDR3: CASREMDGGSNQPQHF. In nucleotides, the CDR3 is TGTGCCAGCAGGGAAATGGACGGCGGTAGCAATCAGCCCCAGCATTTT.

This clonotype was detected a few times. V and J are TRBV18 and TRBJ2-1; 8 positions match TRBD2. CDR1 and CDR2 (germline): KGHSH, LQKENI. The trim removed 2 bases at V and 5 bases at J, leaving 5 bases unmatched. This CDR3 is built from 15 residues. CDR3 sequence reads: CASSPTSGPDNEQFF. In DNA form, the CDR3 reads TGTGCCAGCTCACCAACTAGCGGCCCTGACAATGAGCAGTTCTTC.

This clonotype was counted at least ten times. V is TRBV7-9 and J is TRBJ1-3; D not resolved. The V end was cut by 0 bases, the J end by 0 bases, with 9 bases between. This CDR3 is built from 16 residues. CDR1 SEHNR and CDR2 FQNEAQ come from the germline V gene (reference sequence). DNA for the CDR3: TGTGCCAGCAGCTTAGCGGCTTGGGGCTCTGGAAACACCATATATTTT. Amino acids: CASSLAAWGSGNTIYF.

Turning to this clonotype: A much larger clone differs by one base, so this may be a read error. The chain couples TRBV4-1 to TRBJ2-7; 10 nucleotides match TRBD2. The CDR3 has 16 residues. Germline V gives CDR1 MGHRA, CDR2 YSYEKL. CDR3 residues: CASSQEAAGGAYEQCF. The CDR3 DNA reads as TGCGCCAGCAGCCAAGAAGCAGCGGGAGGGGCCTACGAGCAGTGCTTC.

The chain recombines TRBV6-2 or TRBV6-3 with TRBJ2-2, with 13 bases that match TRBD2. The germline V gene encodes CDR1 MNHEY and CDR2 SVGEGT. V lost 7 bases and J lost 8; bases outside the gene matches: 7. The CDR3 totals 15 residues. CDR3 protein: CASITGLAGAGELFF. The CDR3, as DNA: TGTGCCAGCATTACCGGACTAGCGGGAGCTGGGGAGCTGTTTTTT.

In regard to this clonotype: This may arise from a read error, as a much more abundant clone is one base away. J is TRBJ2-7 and V is TRBV5-6, with D perhaps matching TRBD2 (5 bases). The CDR3 is made up of 14 amino acids. Germline V gene sequence: CDR1 SGHDT, CDR2 YYEEEE. The ends were cut back, 9 bases at V and 8 bases at J, with 24 bases in the middle. CDR3 nucleotides: TGTGCCACCCAAAGAGAGCGGAGCCATACGAAGCAGTACTTC. Its translation: CATQRERSHTKQYF.